This T cell receptor beta chain appears in the sequencing data of a study of T cells in Graves' hyperthyroidism and ophthalmopathy (dated by TCRdb to the late 2010s). Notes on the research overall: Peripheral blood was collected at initial diagnosis, before any treatment. TCR V-J signatures able to tell the groups apart were searched for in a discovery cohort of 90 to 100 patients, of whom over 40 had Graves' ophthalmopathy and around 58 had stable Graves' hyperthyroidism. An independent validation cohort of fewer than 20 hyperthyroidism patients and about 16 patients who later progressed to ophthalmopathy tested prospective prediction of ophthalmopathy. For training and testing, the 100 or so patients in the discovery cohort were randomly divided in a 7:3 ratio. In addition, the study compared T-cell repertoires in thyroid tissue and in blood from several Graves' hyperthyroidism patients. After blood sampling, hyperthyroidism patients were treated with methimazole at a starting dose of 30 mg daily, and ophthalmopathy patients were treated with high-dose intravenous methylprednisolone. TCR Vbeta CDR3 sequencing of 135 peripheral blood samples (more than 40 ophthalmopathy, over 70 hyperthyroidism and roughly 17 progressor patients) is reported in the paper. Broader findings and caveats from the paper: During validation, the model predicted progression to ophthalmopathy a median of about 5.9 months ahead of onset, with around 71% sensitivity and about 75% specificity. In cross-validation, a model built on a 13 V-J signature told ophthalmopathy apart from stable hyperthyroidism with less than 90% sensitivity and around 81% specificity, and in testing the same model reached 80%/75%. Most expanded thyroid clonotypes (frequency above 0.001) were also found in blood, which suggests that blood repertoires may mirror thyroid immune responses. Sample size was not statistically predetermined, and blinding of investigators to group allocation was not performed.

The TCR beta CDR3 regions were amplified from RNA transcripts. The first round of RT-PCR for the TCR CDR3 was performed with the HTBI primer set and the Qiagen OneStep RT-PCR kit. Libraries were constructed in a second round of multiplex PCR, after which size selection and purification were carried out. Paired-end sequencing of the libraries was performed with 100 bp reads on an Illumina HiSeq2000. As for the authors' bioinformatics: SOAPnuke was used to process the raw data, removing reads that contained adapters or uncalled bases, had a mean Phred below 15, or lacked an exact match to the constant primer or identifier. COPE v1.2.5 was used to merge high-quality paired reads, and clonotypes were defined as unique nucleotide sequences. MiTCR v1.1 was used to align the clonotypes against IMGT TRBV, TRBD and TRBJ reference segments. Only V-J combinations with frequency above 0.0001, covering 99% to 99.2% of repertoires, were analysed. The TCS score was defined as F50 (clonal expansion) divided by E x V (chaos), with BLOSUM62-based TCRdist calculated between CDR3 peptides within each V-J. Welch's t-statistics and random forest reduced roughly 500 V-J features to about 12, which were used in a naive Bayes classifier (R e1071). TCRdb trimmed public reads at Q25 via fastp, called clones via MiXCR and kept in-frame beta chains. Each entry merges the rows of one CDR3 protein and shows their most common DNA and genes. The V and J calls were determined by TCRdb, not by the authors. In this sample the table shows a few hundred thousand distinct CDR3 sequences, 14% to 15% of which occur a single time. The ten biggest clones cover about 30% of the sample.

This clonotype has a handful of counts. No antigen is known for it. Base qualities are not at hand, and no much larger clone is one base apart. Including the terminal cysteine and phenylalanine, the CDR3 comprises 12 residues. The only DNA kept is the CDR3, 36 bases in frame from the first base. V sheds 9 bases and J sheds 5 bases, leaving 10 bases between their ends. From the germline V gene, CDR1 is ENHRY and CDR2 is SYGVKD. Graves' hyperthyroidism was defined as stable when no progression to ophthalmopathy occurred over 18 months of follow-up. Hyperthyroidism patients were aged 18 to 65 years and newly diagnosed, with disease duration of less than 2 months. Any patient with an uncontrolled infection, another autoimmune disease, pregnancy or lactation was excluded. Diagnoses were based on clinical symptoms, serum thyroxine and TRAb, thyroid ultrasound and orbital computed tomography. PBMCs were isolated from about 9 ml of fresh peripheral blood by Ficoll-Paque density gradient centrifugation. Trizol reagent was used to extract total RNA, and RNA quality was then checked on an Agilent 2100 Bioanalyzer.

Sequenced input: blood. The TCR sequence derives from a woman in her 30s with Graves' hyperthyroidism. The rearranged segments are TRBV10-3 and TRBJ1-4; the D segment cannot be called with confidence. The nucleotide sequence reads TGTGCCATTAGAGCGGGAAATGAAAAACTGTTTTTT. This yields the protein CAIRAGNEKLFF.